The clone carrying this T cell receptor (beta chain) was seen only a few times. Germline lookup yields CDR1 SGHRS and CDR2 YFSETQ. The CDR3 loop spans 15 amino acids. The authors ran a second PCR of roughly 6 to 12 cycles using a sample-barcoded 5' primer and a J-beta primer mix. Using its own MiXCR run on the 5' RACE reads, TCRdb lists one record per CDR3 protein. The data contain approximately 800,000 distinct CDR3 sequences, around 25% of them singletons. The data derive from a study of blood T cells in healthy people across ages. These data were likewise used in another study, on T cells of mothers and their children. As that study records: Reads obtained per mother exceeded 8.5 million TCR beta CDR3 reads, with 3 million to 3.5 million obtained per child.

Specimen: blood. This TCR was sampled from a boy aged 10-17 years in good health. V gene TRBV5-1 combines with J gene TRBJ2-5, with 8 bases identical to TRBD1. The last part of the DNA fits TRBJ2-7 better; the J call may be wrong. The CDR3 loop is CASSSGQGYFYEQYF. The CDR3 nucleotides read TGCGCCAGCAGTTCAGGACAGGGCTATTTCTACGAGCAGTACTTC.